Shown below are 9 T cell receptor beta chains from a single sample sequenced in a study of T cells in Graves' hyperthyroidism and ophthalmopathy. The source material, RNA transcripts, was used to amplify TCR beta CDR3 regions. TCR CDR3 regions were first amplified by RT-PCR with HTBI primers. TCRdb ran MiXCR on the multiplex PCR reads and lists one entry per CDR3 protein. Of 130,000 to 150,000 distinct CDR3 sequences listed, approximately 20% are singletons. Sequencing used blood. These receptors were taken from a woman between 50 and 59 years old with Graves' hyperthyroidism that later progressed to Graves' ophthalmopathy.

A note on this clonotype: This may arise from a read error, as a much more abundant clone is one base away. No conserved phenylalanine or tryptophan ends this CDR3, so it is likely a read error. The V and J genes are TRBV12-3 or TRBV12-4 and TRBJ2-7, with TRBD2 matching over 9 bases. V was clipped by 6 bases and J by 2 bases; unmatched bases: 5. This CDR3 has 14 residues. The chain's CDR3 is CASRRGGGPYEQYL. In DNA, the CDR3 is TGTGCCAGCAGGCGGGGGGGGGGGCCCTACGAGCAGTACCTC.

This clonotype has a single count. The gene calls are TRBV28 and TRBJ1-5; TRBD1 matches at 10 bases. The germline V gene encodes CDR1 MDHEN and CDR2 SYDVKM. The junction had 14 bases not matched to a gene; V was cut back by 6 bases and J by 6 bases. This CDR3 has 17 amino acids. CDR3 in DNA: TGTGCCAGCAGCCACCTCGGACAGGGGGGGAACGCTCAGCCCCAGCATTTT. Encoded protein: CASSHLGQGGNAQPQHF.

This clonotype appeared many times. The chain recombines TRBV2 with TRBJ1-2, with 7 nucleotides matching TRBD1. V lost 5 bases, J lost 4 bases, and 16 bases stayed unmatched. The CDR3 has 17 residues. Germline V gives CDR1 SNHLY, CDR2 FYNNEI. This chain's CDR3 is CASSSGYRQGESYGYTF. In DNA, the CDR3 is TGTGCCAGCAGTTCGGGTTATAGACAGGGAGAAAGCTATGGCTACACCTTC.

This clonotype was found a few times. One end of the junction is discordant with germline, which a read error may explain. The CDR3 sequence is CASSLALQGSNYGHTF. The CDR3, as DNA: TGCGCCAGCAGCTTGGCCCTCCAGGGGAGCAACTATGGCCACACCTTC. V usage is TRBV5-1 and J usage is TRBJ1-2; tentatively, D is TRBD1 (6 bases). There are 16 residues in the CDR3. Germline V gene sequence: CDR1 SGHRS, CDR2 YFSETQ.

V and J are TRBV20-1 and TRBJ2-5; 10 bases line up with TRBD2. Germline CDR1 is DFQATT and CDR2 is SNEGSKA (reference sequence). V was pared by 0 bases and J by 5 bases, with 21 bases of the junction left unmatched. The CDR3 is 20 amino acids. The CDR3 sequence: CSARDLRGGRASGSMETQYF. In DNA form, the CDR3 reads TGCAGTGCTAGAGACCTCAGGGGGGGGAGGGCTAGCGGGAGCATGGAGACCCAGTACTTC.

This clonotype came up many times. The chain carries TRBV28 and TRBJ1-5; weak D call: TRBD1 (5 bases). CDR1 is MDHEN and CDR2 is SYDVKM in the germline V gene. The V end was cut by 2 bases, the J end by 4 bases, with 6 bases between. CDR3 length equals 13 residues. CDR3 region: CASSLPGNQPQHF. The CDR3 coding sequence is TGTGCCAGCAGTTTACCAGGGAATCAGCCCCAGCATTTT.

This clonotype has at least ten counts. The V gene is TRBV2, the J gene TRBJ2-7; TRBD2 matches 11 bases. The CDR3 length is 15 residues. Germline loops: CDR1 SNHLY, CDR2 FYNNEI. Trimming took 0 bases from V and 6 from J; bases not matched to a gene: 4. The CDR3 bases are TGTGCCAGCAGTGAAGCGCTTCTAGCGGGAGGCGAGCAGTACTTC. Translated, it gives CASSEALLAGGEQYF.

The table lists this clonotype with a few counts. Germline is not matched at one junction end, which may reflect a read error. The CDR3 DNA follows: TGTGCCAGCAGCGTAGGTGGGAACCCTGAAGCTTTCTTT. It encodes CASSVGGNPEAFF. The chain joins TRBV9 to TRBJ1-1; D not certain. The germline V gene encodes CDR1 SGDLS and CDR2 YYNGEE. This CDR3 spans 13 amino acids.

This clonotype was detected many times. V usage is TRBV5-1 and J usage is TRBJ1-6, with a weak D call TRBD1 (5 bases). Germline-derived CDR1 and CDR2 are SGHRS and YFSETQ. Trimming took off 0 bases at V and 7 bases at J, with 11 bases between the two ends. This CDR3 is 15 amino acids long. CDR3: CASSLVRDPNSPLHF. The CDR3 DNA reads as TGCGCCAGCAGCTTGGTCAGGGATCCCAATTCACCCCTCCACTTT.